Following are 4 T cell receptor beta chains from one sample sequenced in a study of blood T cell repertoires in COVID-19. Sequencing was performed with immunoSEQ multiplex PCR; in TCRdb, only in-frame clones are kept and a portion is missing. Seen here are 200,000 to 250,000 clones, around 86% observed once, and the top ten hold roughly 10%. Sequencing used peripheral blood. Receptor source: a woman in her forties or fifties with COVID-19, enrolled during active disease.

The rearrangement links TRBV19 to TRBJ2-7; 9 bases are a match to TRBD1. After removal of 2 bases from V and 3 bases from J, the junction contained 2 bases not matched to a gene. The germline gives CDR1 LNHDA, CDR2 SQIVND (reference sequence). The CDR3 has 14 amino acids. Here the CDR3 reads CASSIRQGGYEQYF. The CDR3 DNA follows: TGTGCCAGTAGTATAAGACAGGGGGGCTACGAGCAGTACTTC.

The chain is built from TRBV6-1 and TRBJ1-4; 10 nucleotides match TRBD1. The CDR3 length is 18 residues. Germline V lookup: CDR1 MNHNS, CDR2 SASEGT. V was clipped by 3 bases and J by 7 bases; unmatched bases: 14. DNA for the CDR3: TGTGCCAGCAGTGATGGGGGACAGGGGTTTGGGCGGGGTGAAAAACTGTTTTTT. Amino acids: CASSDGGQGFGRGEKLFF.

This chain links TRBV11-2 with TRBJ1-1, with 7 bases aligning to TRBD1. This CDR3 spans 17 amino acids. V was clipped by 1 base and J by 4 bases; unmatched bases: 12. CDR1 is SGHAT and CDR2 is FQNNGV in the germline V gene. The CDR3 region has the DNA TGTGCCAGCAGCTTAGGGACAGGAGGGGTCTATGGCACTGAAGCTTTCTTT. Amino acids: CASSLGTGGVYGTEAFF. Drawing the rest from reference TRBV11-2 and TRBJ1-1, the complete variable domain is EAGVAQSPRYKIIEKRQSVAFWCNPISGHATLYWYQQILGQGPKLLIQFQNNGVVDDSQLPKDRFSAERLKGVDSTLKIQPAKLEDSAVYLCASSLGTGGVYGTEAFFGQGTRLTVV.

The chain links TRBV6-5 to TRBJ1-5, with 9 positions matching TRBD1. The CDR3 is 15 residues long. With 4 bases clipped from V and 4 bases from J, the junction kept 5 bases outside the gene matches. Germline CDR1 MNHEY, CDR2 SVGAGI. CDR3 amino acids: CASSSTGGGNQPQHF. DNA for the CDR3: TGTGCCAGCAGTTCCACAGGGGGCGGAAATCAGCCCCAGCATTTT.